The 10 T cell receptor beta chains below come from one sample, sequenced in a study of graft-versus-host responses after intestinal transplantation. Their recognized antigens are unknown. Only in-frame clones appear in the TCRdb table, and some are missing; sequencing was by immunoSEQ multiplex PCR. The data hold approximately 100,000 clones, with roughly 90% observed a single time. Sample: unstimulated CD4+ T cells sorted from spleen or lymph node cells, taken before intestinal transplant. The receptors stem from a human donor who received an intestinal transplant.

The rearrangement joins TRBV6-1 to TRBJ2-7; TRBD1 matches at 9 bases. The germline CDR1 and CDR2 sequences are MNHNS and SASEGT. This CDR3 spans 14 amino acids. With V trimmed by 6 bases and J by 3 bases, 6 bases remained unmatched. In DNA, the CDR3 is TGTGCCAGCAGGACAATGGACAGGGGCTACGAGCAGTACTTC. Its protein is CASRTMDRGYEQYF.

The chain uses TRBV21-1 and TRBJ1-1. TRBV21-1 represents a pseudogene. The CDR3 is made up of 12 amino acids. The CDR3 DNA reads as TGTGCCAGCAGCAAATCGGACACTGAAGCTTTCTTT. The encoded protein is CASSKSDTEAFF.

The chain employs TRBV6-5 and TRBJ1-2; 9 bases align to TRBD1. Germline trimming cut 6 bases from V and 7 bases from J; bases unmatched to any gene: 12. Germline values: CDR1 MNHEY, CDR2 SVGAGI. The CDR3 loop spans 15 amino acids. The CDR3 reads CASRGRQGGDSGYTF. CDR3 nucleotides: TGTGCCAGCAGGGGACGACAGGGGGGCGATTCTGGCTACACCTTC.

The J gene is TRBJ1-1, the V gene TRBV5-1; the D is unclear. The CDR3 has 16 amino acids. V lost 4 bases and J lost 1, with 17 bases in between. Germline loops: CDR1 SGHRS, CDR2 YFSETQ. The CDR3 loop is CASSLWLSEPNTEAFF. The CDR3 nucleotides read TGCGCCAGCAGCCTGTGGTTGTCTGAGCCGAACACTGAAGCTTTCTTT.

The chain has TRBV19 and TRBJ2-7; tentatively, D is TRBD2 (6 bases). This CDR3 has 13 amino acids. Trimming took off 5 bases at V and 6 bases at J, with 14 bases between the two ends. Germline values: CDR1 LNHDA, CDR2 SQIVND (reference sequence). The CDR3 region has the DNA TGTGCCAGTAGTGTCAGGGAGGCCGGCGAGCAGTACTTC. Translating it yields CASSVREAGEQYF.

This chain links TRBV18 with TRBJ2-1; TRBD1 matches 7 bases. Trimming removed 3 bases from V and 7 bases from J; junction bases left unmatched: 3. Germline V CDR1 and CDR2: KGHSH, LQKENI. The CDR3 is 13 residues long. The CDR3 bases are TGTGCCAGCTCACCGGACAGGAGAAATGAGCAGTTCTTC. Protein: CASSPDRRNEQFF.

The chain carries TRBV5-4 and TRBJ2-7; 8 nucleotides line up with TRBD2. The V gene end was trimmed by 0 bases and the J gene end by 2 bases; junction bases not matched to a gene: 7. This CDR3 contains 16 residues. CDR1 and CDR2 from the germline V gene are SGHNT and YYREEE (reference sequence). CDR3 amino acids: CASSLAPGGGPYEQYF. CDR3 coding DNA: TGTGCCAGCAGCTTGGCCCCGGGGGGGGGCCCCTACGAGCAGTACTTC.

This clone is a singleton in its sample. This sequence joins TRBV7-9 and TRBJ1-2; the D is unclear. Germline assignment: CDR1 SEHNR and CDR2 FQNEAQ (reference sequence). This CDR3 has 13 residues. The germline V and J ends were trimmed by 3 bases and 6 bases, with 11 bases remaining between them. CDR3 loop: CASSFGESHGYTF. CDR3 in DNA: TGTGCCAGCAGCTTTGGGGAGTCTCATGGCTACACCTTC.

The J gene is TRBJ1-3, the V gene TRBV5-5, with no clear D. The CDR3 is 14 residues long. V shed 3 bases and J shed 2 bases, with 9 bases lying between them. Germline CDR1 is SGHKS and CDR2 is YYEKEE (reference sequence). CDR3 sequence reads: CASSSDGAGNTIYF. The CDR3 nucleotides are TGTGCCAGCAGCTCGGACGGGGCTGGAAACACCATATATTTT.

This chain connects TRBV9 to TRBJ2-1, with D possibly TRBD1 on 5 matching bases. This CDR3 contains 15 residues. V was clipped by 0 bases and J by 1 base, with 8 bases between them. CDR1 is SGDLS, CDR2 YYNGEE, per germline. The CDR3 loop reads CASSVGPGSYNEQFF. CDR3 in DNA: TGTGCCAGCAGCGTAGGTCCAGGGTCCTACAATGAGCAGTTCTTC.